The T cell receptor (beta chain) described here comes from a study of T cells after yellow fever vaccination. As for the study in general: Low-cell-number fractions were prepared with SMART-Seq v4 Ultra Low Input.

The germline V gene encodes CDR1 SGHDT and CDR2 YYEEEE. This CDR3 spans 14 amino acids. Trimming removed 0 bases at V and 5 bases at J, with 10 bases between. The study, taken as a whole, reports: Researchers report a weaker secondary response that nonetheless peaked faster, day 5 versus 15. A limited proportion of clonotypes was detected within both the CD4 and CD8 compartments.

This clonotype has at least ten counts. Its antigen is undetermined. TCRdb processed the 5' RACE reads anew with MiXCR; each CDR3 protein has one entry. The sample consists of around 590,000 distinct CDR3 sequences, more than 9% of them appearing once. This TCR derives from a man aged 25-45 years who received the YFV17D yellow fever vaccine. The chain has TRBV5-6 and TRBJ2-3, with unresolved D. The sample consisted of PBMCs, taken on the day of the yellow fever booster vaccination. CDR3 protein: CASSLVGREDTQYF. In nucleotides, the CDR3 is TGTGCCAGCAGCTTGGTGGGTAGGGAAGATACGCAGTATTTT.